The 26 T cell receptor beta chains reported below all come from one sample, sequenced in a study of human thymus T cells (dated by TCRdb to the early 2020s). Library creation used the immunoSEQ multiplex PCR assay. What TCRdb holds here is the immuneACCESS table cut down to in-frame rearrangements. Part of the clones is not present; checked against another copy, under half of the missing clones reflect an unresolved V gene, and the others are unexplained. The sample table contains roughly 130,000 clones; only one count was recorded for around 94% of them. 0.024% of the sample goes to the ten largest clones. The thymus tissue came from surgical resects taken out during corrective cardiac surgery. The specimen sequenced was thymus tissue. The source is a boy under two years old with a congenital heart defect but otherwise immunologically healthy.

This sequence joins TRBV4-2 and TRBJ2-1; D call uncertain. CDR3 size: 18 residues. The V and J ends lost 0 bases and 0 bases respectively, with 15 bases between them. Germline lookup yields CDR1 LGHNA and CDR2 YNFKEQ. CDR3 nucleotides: TGTGCCAGCAGCCAAGATCCCCGAATCCTGAGCTCCTACAATGAGCAGTTCTTC. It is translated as CASSQDPRILSSYNEQFF.

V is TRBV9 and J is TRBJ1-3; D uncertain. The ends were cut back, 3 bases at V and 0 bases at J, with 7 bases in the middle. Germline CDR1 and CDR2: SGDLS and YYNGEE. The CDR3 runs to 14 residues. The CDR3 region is CASSATVSGNTIYF. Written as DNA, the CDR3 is TGTGCCAGCAGCGCGACGGTCTCTGGAAACACCATATATTTT.

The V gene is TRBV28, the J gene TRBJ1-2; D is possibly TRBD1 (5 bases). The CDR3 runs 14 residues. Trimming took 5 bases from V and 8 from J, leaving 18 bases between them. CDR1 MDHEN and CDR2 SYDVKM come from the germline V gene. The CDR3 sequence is CASSPGGVSDGYTF. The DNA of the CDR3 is TGTGCCAGCAGTCCCGGGGGGGTATCCGACGGCTACACCTTC.

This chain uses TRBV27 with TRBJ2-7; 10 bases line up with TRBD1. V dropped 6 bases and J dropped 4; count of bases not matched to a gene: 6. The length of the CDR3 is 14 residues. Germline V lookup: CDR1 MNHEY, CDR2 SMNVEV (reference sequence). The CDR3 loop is CASSLRDRGYEQYF. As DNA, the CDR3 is TGTGCCAGCAGCCTCCGGGACAGGGGATACGAGCAGTACTTC.

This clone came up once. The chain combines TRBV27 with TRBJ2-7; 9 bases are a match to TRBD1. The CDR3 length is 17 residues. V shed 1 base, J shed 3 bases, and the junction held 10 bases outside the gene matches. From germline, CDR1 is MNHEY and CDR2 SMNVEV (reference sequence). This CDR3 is CASSLLSGTGKGYEQYF. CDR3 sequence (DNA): TGTGCCAGCAGTTTATTGTCCGGGACAGGGAAGGGCTACGAGCAGTACTTC.

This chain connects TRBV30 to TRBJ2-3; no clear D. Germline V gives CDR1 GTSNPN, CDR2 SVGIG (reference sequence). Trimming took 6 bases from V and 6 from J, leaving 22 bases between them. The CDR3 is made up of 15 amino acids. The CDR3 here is CACSPTGDTIDTQYF. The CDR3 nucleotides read TGTGCCTGTAGTCCTACCGGTGACACAATTGATACGCAGTATTTT.

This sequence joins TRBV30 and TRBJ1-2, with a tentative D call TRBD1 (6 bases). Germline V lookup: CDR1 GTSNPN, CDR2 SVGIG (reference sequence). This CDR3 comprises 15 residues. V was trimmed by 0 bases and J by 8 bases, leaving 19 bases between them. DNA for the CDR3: TGTGCCTGGAGTGTAGGTTCCGAGGGGGGCGAAGGCTACACCTTC. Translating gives CAWSVGSEGGEGYTF.

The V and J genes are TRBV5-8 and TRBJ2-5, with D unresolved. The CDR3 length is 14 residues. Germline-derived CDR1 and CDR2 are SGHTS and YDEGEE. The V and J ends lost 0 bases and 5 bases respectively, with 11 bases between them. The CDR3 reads CASSLGLSRETQYF. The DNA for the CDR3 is TGTGCCAGCAGCTTGGGACTGTCCCGGGAGACCCAGTACTTC.

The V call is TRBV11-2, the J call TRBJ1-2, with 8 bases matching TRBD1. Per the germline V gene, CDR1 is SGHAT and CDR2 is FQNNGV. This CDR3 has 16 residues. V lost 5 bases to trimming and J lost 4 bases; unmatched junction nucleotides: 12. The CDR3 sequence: CASSLMWTGRVYGYTF. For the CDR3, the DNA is TGTGCCAGCAGCCTAATGTGGACAGGGAGAGTCTATGGCTACACCTTC.

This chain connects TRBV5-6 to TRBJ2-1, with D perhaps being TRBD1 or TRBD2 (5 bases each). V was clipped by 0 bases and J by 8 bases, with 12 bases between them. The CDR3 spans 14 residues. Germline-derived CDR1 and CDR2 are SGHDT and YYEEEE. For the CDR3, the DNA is TGTGCCAGCAGCTTGGCGGGACGCGAGGATGAGCAGTTCTTC. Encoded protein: CASSLAGREDEQFF.

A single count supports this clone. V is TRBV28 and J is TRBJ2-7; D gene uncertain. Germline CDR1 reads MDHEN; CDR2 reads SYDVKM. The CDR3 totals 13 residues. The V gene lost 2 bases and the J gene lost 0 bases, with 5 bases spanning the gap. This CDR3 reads CASSLHSSYEQYF. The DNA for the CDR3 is TGTGCCAGCAGTTTACACAGCTCCTACGAGCAGTACTTC.

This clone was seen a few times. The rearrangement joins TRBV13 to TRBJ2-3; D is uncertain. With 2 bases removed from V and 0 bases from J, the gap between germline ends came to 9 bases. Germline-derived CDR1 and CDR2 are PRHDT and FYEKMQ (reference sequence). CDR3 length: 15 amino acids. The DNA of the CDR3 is TGTGCCAGCAGCTTAAAAGGAACTAGCACAGATACGCAGTATTTT. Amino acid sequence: CASSLKGTSTDTQYF.

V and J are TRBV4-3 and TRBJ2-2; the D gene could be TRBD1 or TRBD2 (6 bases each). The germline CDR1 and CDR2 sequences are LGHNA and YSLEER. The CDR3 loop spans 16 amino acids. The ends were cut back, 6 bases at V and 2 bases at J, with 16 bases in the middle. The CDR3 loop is CASRKGGQGNTGELFF. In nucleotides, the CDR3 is TGCGCCAGCAGGAAGGGGGGCCAGGGCAACACCGGGGAGCTGTTTTTT.

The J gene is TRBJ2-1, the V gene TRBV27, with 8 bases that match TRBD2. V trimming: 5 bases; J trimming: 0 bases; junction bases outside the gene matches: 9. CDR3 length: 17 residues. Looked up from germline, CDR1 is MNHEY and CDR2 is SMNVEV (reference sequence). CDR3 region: CASSPAGGKSSYNEQFF. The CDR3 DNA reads TGTGCCAGCAGTCCCGCGGGGGGCAAAAGCTCCTACAATGAGCAGTTCTTC.

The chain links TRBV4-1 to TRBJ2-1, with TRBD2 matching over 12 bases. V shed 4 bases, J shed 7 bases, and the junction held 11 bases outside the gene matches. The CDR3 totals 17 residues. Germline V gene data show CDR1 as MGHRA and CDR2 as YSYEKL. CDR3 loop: CASSLPRLAGEGNEQFF. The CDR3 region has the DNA TGCGCCAGCAGCCTCCCTCGACTAGCGGGGGAGGGGAATGAGCAGTTCTTC.

The CDR3 DNA is TGCGCCAGCAGCCAAGTTGAGACGACGGGGGAGCAGTACTTC. Encoded protein: CASSQVETTGEQYF. The gene calls are TRBV4-1 and TRBJ2-7; possibly TRBD2 for D (5 bases). CDR1 is MGHRA and CDR2 is YSYEKL in the germline V gene. The CDR3 is 14 residues long. V was shortened by 1 base and J by 7 bases, with 14 bases between the two germline ends.

The CDR3 DNA sequence: TGTGCCAGCAGTTCATCTGAGGTAGGGACGAACACTGAAGCTTTCTTT. Amino acid sequence: CASSSSEVGTNTEAFF. The chain carries TRBV28 and TRBJ1-1, with a weak D call TRBD1 (5 bases). Germline V gene sequence: CDR1 MDHEN, CDR2 SYDVKM. This CDR3 contains 16 residues. V was pared by 4 bases and J by 1 base, with 16 bases between.

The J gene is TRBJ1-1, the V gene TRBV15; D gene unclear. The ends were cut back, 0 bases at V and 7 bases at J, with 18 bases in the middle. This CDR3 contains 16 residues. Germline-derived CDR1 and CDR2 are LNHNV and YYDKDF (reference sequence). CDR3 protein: CATSRDRVVQNVEAFF. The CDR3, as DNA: TGTGCCACCAGCAGAGATCGAGTGGTACAGAATGTTGAAGCTTTCTTT.

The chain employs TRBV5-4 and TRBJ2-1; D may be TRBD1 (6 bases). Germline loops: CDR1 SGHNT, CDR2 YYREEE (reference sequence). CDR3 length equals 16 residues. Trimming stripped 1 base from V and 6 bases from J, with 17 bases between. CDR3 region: CASSLTPGDRINEQFF. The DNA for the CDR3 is TGTGCCAGCAGCTTGACCCCCGGTGACAGGATCAATGAGCAGTTCTTC.

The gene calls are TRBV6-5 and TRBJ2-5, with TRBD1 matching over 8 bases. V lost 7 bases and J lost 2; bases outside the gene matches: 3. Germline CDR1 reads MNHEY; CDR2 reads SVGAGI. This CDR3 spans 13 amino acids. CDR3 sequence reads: CASTGTGQETQYF. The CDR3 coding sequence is TGTGCCAGCACAGGGACAGGACAAGAGACCCAGTACTTC.

The CDR3 DNA reads TGTGCCAGCAGCTTATGGGCGGGCCGGAATTCACCCCTCCACTTT. This codes for CASSLWAGRNSPLHF. The V call is TRBV7-2, the J call TRBJ1-6; no clear D. V was pared by 2 bases and J by 7 bases, with 12 bases between. Germline lookup yields CDR1 SGHTA and CDR2 FQGNSA. The CDR3 has 15 residues.

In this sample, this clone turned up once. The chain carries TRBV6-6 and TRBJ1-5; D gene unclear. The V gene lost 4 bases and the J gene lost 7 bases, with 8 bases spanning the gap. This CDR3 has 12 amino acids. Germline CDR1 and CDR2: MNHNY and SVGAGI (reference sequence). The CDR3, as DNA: TGTGCCAGCAGTTCCTTGGGGCAGCCCCAGCATTTT. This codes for CASSSLGQPQHF.

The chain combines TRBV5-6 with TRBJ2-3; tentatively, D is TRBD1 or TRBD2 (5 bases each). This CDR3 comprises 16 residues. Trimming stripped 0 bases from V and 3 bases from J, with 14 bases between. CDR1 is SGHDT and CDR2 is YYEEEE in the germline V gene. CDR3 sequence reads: CASSLAWDHGTDTQYF. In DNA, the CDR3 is TGTGCCAGCAGCTTGGCCTGGGACCACGGGACAGATACGCAGTATTTT.

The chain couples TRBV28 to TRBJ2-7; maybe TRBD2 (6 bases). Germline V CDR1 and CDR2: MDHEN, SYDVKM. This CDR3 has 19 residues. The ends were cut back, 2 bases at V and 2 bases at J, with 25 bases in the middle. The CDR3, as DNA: TGTGCCAGCAGTTTACTTTACCCACCCCCCCGCGGGACCCCCTACGAGCAGTACTTC. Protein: CASSLLYPPPRGTPYEQYF.

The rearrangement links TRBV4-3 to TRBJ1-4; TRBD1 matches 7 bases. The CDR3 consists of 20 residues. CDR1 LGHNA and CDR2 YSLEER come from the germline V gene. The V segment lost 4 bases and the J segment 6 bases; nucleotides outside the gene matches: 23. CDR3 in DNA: TGCGCCAGCAGCCCAGAACCCTCGGGACAGCGAACCCGAGGTTATGAAAAACTGTTTTTT. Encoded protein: CASSPEPSGQRTRGYEKLFF.

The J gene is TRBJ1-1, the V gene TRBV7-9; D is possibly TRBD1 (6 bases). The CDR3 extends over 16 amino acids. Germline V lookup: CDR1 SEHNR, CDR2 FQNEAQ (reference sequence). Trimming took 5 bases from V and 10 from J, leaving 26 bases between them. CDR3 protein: CASSHDCPTGHERAFF. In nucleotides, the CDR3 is TGTGCCAGCAGCCACGACTGCCCAACAGGGCATGAAAGAGCTTTCTTT.